Presented here are 7 T cell receptor beta chains from one specimen sequenced in a study of blood T cell repertoires in COVID-19. Data came from immunoSEQ multiplex PCR; TCRdb stores just in-frame clones and leaves some out. The sample has approximately 92,000 clones; around 85% are singletons. Sequenced sample: peripheral blood. These TCRs come from a woman aged 60-75 years with COVID-19, enrolled during active disease.

This chain joins TRBV18 and TRBJ1-2; 8 nucleotides match TRBD1. There are 13 residues in the CDR3. Germline V CDR1 and CDR2: KGHSH, LQKENI. Trimming took 6 bases from V and 7 from J; bases not matched to a gene: 7. The CDR3 here is CASSLDRVLGYTF. CDR3 nucleotides: TGTGCCAGCTCCCTGGACAGGGTACTTGGCTACACCTTC. Based on the CDR3 plus reference TRBV18 and TRBJ1-2, the full variable domain is NAGVMQNPRHLVRRRGQEARLRCSPMKGHSHVYWYRQLPEEGLKFMVYLQKENIIDESGMPKERFSAEFPKEGPSILRIQQVVRGDSAAYFCASSLDRVLGYTFGSGTRLTVV.

The chain has TRBV4-2 and TRBJ1-1, with D perhaps TRBD1 (6 bases). The germline CDR1 and CDR2 sequences are LGHNA and YNFKEQ. The CDR3 spans 15 residues. The ends were cut back, 4 bases at V and 2 bases at J, with 14 bases in the middle. DNA of the CDR3: TGTGCCAGCAGCCTTCAGGGGAACGGAAACACTGAAGCTTTCTTT. Its protein is CASSLQGNGNTEAFF.

The gene calls are TRBV4-2 and TRBJ2-1; 9 bases fit TRBD1. CDR3 length equals 15 residues. V lost 4 bases, J lost 5 bases, and 6 bases stayed unmatched. CDR1 LGHNA and CDR2 YNFKEQ come from the germline V gene. The CDR3 region has the DNA TGTGCCAGCAGCCTGGGACAGGGAATCCACAATGAGCAGTTCTTC. It specifies CASSLGQGIHNEQFF.

The chain recombines TRBV2 with TRBJ1-5; 10 bases map to TRBD1. J gave up 2 bases and V 4 bases, and 2 bases lay outside the gene matches. This CDR3 contains 15 residues. Germline loops: CDR1 SNHLY, CDR2 FYNNEI. The DNA for the CDR3 is TGTGCCAGCAGTGGGGGGACAGGGGGCAATCAGCCCCAGCATTTT. It translates to CASSGGTGGNQPQHF.

The chain carries TRBV3-1 (or the pseudogene TRBV3-2) and TRBJ1-1, with a weak D call TRBD1 (5 bases). The V end was cut by 0 bases, the J end by 11 bases, with 13 bases between. CDR1 and CDR2 (germline): LGHDT, YNNKEL (reference sequence). The CDR3 sequence is 13 residues long. The CDR3 DNA reads as TGTGCCAGCAGCCAAGATCAGGGCAGTGGCGCTTTCTTT. Translation gives CASSQDQGSGAFF.

There are a few counts of this clone. J is TRBJ2-7 and V is TRBV5-1; D gene uncertain. Between the trimmed V and J ends, which lost 4 bases and 0 bases, there was a span of 5 bases. Germline V gives CDR1 SGHRS, CDR2 YFSETQ. The CDR3 is made up of 12 amino acids. This CDR3 is CASSRRSYEQYF. The CDR3 nucleotides are TGCGCCAGCAGCCGTCGCTCCTACGAGCAGTACTTC.

This chain uses TRBV7-3 with TRBJ2-2, with D maybe TRBD1 (6 bases). V shed 3 bases and J shed 3 bases, with 8 bases lying between them. In germline, CDR1 is SGHTA, CDR2 FQGTGA. The CDR3 is 14 residues long. CDR3 region: CASSFSGDTGELFF. Here the CDR3 DNA reads TGTGCCAGCAGCTTTTCAGGGGACACCGGGGAGCTGTTTTTT.